The rows below give T cell receptor beta chains drawn from one sample of a study of technical replicates of blood from several donors. Profiling relied on immunoSEQ multiplex PCR, and the TCRdb table lists in-frame clones only, not all of them. The sample lists some 13,000 clones; about 94% were seen once. Sequenced sample: PBMCs. All receptors derive from a human donor in good health. CDR3s include the opening cysteine and the closing phenylalanine or tryptophan. Clone size appears in some rows only: once, few, many, or a class for an expanded clone.

>TRBJ2-7|TRBV4-2|-
CASSPNTGTRLWEQYF
>TRBJ2-7|TRBV4-1|-
CASSQDLRTEQYF
>TRBJ2-1|TRBV1|-
CTSSQDKGGRGNYNEQFF
>TRBJ1-2|TRBV2|once
CASSLWGGYGYTF
>TRBJ2-5|TRBV12-5|-
CASGQREETQYF
>TRBJ2-1|TRBV27|-
CASSFFLTSGTYNEQFF
>TRBJ2-5|TRBV7-9|-
CASSFQGSGETQYF
>TRBJ2-5|TRBV7-3|-
CASSTGTSGSRKTQYF
>TRBJ2-7|TRBV27|-
CASRTSGSTYEQYF
>TRBJ2-1|TRBV11-2|-
CASSLGLAAHEQFF
>TRBJ2-7|TRBV7-9|-
CASSLETSGYSGDF
>TRBJ2-1|TRBV5-8|-
CASRSPVAGSSYNEQFF
>TRBJ1-5|TRBV19|-
CASSILQGNQPQHF
>TRBJ2-7|TRBV10-3|-
CAINQGTASYEQYF
>TRBJ2-7|TRBV7-9|once
CASGGLAGGLEQYF
>TRBJ2-3|TRBV25-1|-
CASSGDRGTQYF
>TRBJ2-5|TRBV5-1|-
CASSLALAVPETQYF
>TRBJ2-3|TRBV7-7|-
CASSLGLAGDTQYF
>TRBJ1-1|TRBV9|-
CASSARGNTEAFF
>TRBJ2-2|TRBV15|-
CATSSRTGLTGELFF
>TRBJ1-2|TRBV28|few
CASSGQGVVSNYGYTF
>TRBJ2-7|TRBV2|once
CASSEPPGTSSNEQYF
>TRBJ2-5|TRBV14|-
CASSQMGLAEETQYF
>TRBJ1-5|TRBV6-5|-
CASSSRTGLTHF
>TRBJ2-7|TRBV10-1|-
CASSESLAVGYEQYF
>TRBJ2-2|TRBV27|-
CASSYITFANTGELFF
>TRBJ1-2|TRBV7-2|-
CASSVQTGSGYGYTF
>TRBJ2-1|TRBV7-9|-
CASSLAGVNEQFF
>TRBJ2-7|TRBV29-1|-
CSAIRTSEITGEQYF
>TRBJ2-1|TRBV5-1|-
CASSKTPGSYNEQFF
>TRBJ1-5|TRBV7-2|-
CASSLVAGGAQPQHF
>TRBJ2-7|TRBV5-1|-
CASSLGAGFGVEQYF
>TRBJ2-1|TRBV7-2|-
CASSSSTGSSYNEQFF